A selection of T cell receptor beta chains follows, all from one sample in a study of shared clonotypes between healthy human individuals. Data came from immunoSEQ multiplex PCR; TCRdb stores just in-frame clones and leaves some out. Of some 2.1 million clones listed, 85% to 95% are singletons. The sample consisted of naive CD4+ T cells sorted from blood. Every receptor here comes from a man younger than 35 in good health. Each CDR3 is given with its conserved first and last residue. D genes are given only for firm matches. Size values are once, few and many counts, or a class for expanded clones, and some rows have none.

j_call,d_call,v_call,clone_size,cdr3_aa,cdr3_nt
TRBJ2-7,NA,TRBV5-1,NA,CASSSGHVYEQYF,TGCGCCAGCAGCTCGGGACATGTTTACGAGCAGTACTTC
TRBJ2-2,NA,TRBV9,once,CASSVSYGGTGELFF,TGTGCCAGCAGCGTCTCCTACGGCGGCACCGGGGAGCTGTTTTTT
TRBJ2-1,NA,TRBV7-3,NA,CASSLSRDNEQFF,TGTGCCAGCAGCTTAAGCCGGGACAATGAGCAGTTCTTC
TRBJ2-7,TRBD2,TRBV5-1,NA,CASSLGTSGIYEQYF,TGCGCCAGCAGCCTTGGGACTAGCGGGATATACGAGCAGTACTTC
TRBJ2-1,TRBD2,TRBV5-1,NA,CASSRASGGTYNEQFF,TGCGCCAGCAGCCGAGCTAGCGGGGGTACCTACAATGAGCAGTTCTTC
TRBJ1-1,TRBD1,TRBV30,NA,CAWSGWDRVNTEAFF,TGTGCCTGGAGTGGCTGGGACAGGGTGAACACTGAAGCTTTCTTT
TRBJ2-3,NA,TRBV4-2,NA,CASSLNWALRTTFTTDTQYF,TGTGCCAGCAGCCTGAACTGGGCCCTCCGGACCACTTTTACCACAGATACGCAGTATTTT
TRBJ2-6,NA,TRBV7-2,NA,CASSLGGKGANVLTF,TGTGCCAGCAGCTTAGGAGGGAAAGGGGCCAACGTCCTGACTTTC
TRBJ2-2,TRBD2,TRBV11-3,NA,CASSSRTSPGELFF,TGTGCCAGCAGCTCTAGGACTAGCCCCGGGGAGCTGTTTTTT
TRBJ1-6,NA,TRBV30,NA,CAWSVRGVPNSPLHF,TGTGCCTGGAGTGTACGGGGGGTCCCTAATTCACCCCTCCACTTT
TRBJ2-7,TRBD1,TRBV4-1,NA,CASSQDRTGTVNEQYF,TGCGCCAGCAGCCAAGATAGAACCGGGACAGTCAACGAGCAGTACTTC
TRBJ2-7,NA,TRBV7-2,NA,CASSERGDYEQYF,TGTGCCAGTTCCGAGAGGGGGGATTACGAGCAGTACTTC
TRBJ1-2,NA,TRBV30,NA,CAWSLKGADYGYTF,TGTGCCTGGAGTCTTAAAGGGGCGGACTATGGCTACACCTTC
TRBJ1-3,NA,TRBV10-3,NA,CAISEDGLSSGNTIYF,TGTGCCATCAGTGAGGACGGCCTCAGCTCTGGAAACACCATATATTTT
TRBJ1-5,NA,TRBV7-3,NA,CASSKTSGVINSNQPQHF,TGTGCCAGCAGCAAGACCTCAGGGGTTATTAATAGCAATCAGCCCCAGCATTTT
TRBJ2-1,NA,TRBV2,once,CASSKTGLGQFF,TGTGCCAGCAGTAAAACGGGACTGGGGCAGTTCTTC
TRBJ1-2,NA,TRBV5-4,NA,CASSLFAGADGYTF,TGTGCCAGCAGCTTGTTTGCGGGAGCGGATGGCTACACCTTC
TRBJ2-7,NA,TRBV19,NA,CASSNARSDAGNEQYF,TGTGCCAGTTCCAACGCCCGTAGCGACGCAGGGAACGAGCAGTACTTC
TRBJ2-5,NA,TRBV7-3,NA,CASLRGRETQYF,TGTGCCAGCCTCCGGGGGCGGGAGACCCAGTACTTC
TRBJ1-5,NA,TRBV19,NA,CASSPHFEPQHF,TGTGCCAGTAGTCCCCATTTCGAGCCCCAGCATTTT
TRBJ2-7,TRBD2,TRBV5-1,NA,CASSPPGLAVYEQYF,TGCGCCAGCAGCCCACCGGGACTAGCGGTATACGAGCAGTACTTC
TRBJ2-7,NA,TRBV5-6,NA,CASRTSQGSGVEQYF,TGTGCCAGCAGGACGAGCCAGGGGTCCGGGGTCGAGCAGTACTTC
TRBJ2-1,TRBD2,TRBV10-2,NA,CASTRGLEHNEQFF,TGCGCCAGCACCCGGGGACTAGAGCACAATGAGCAGTTCTTC
TRBJ1-4,TRBD1,TRBV18,NA,CASSPPMGQMGEKLFF,TGTGCCAGCTCACCACCAATGGGACAGATGGGTGAAAAACTGTTTTTT
TRBJ2-1,TRBD2,TRBV25-1,NA,CAARGTSGLSSYNEQFF,TGTGCCGCCAGGGGGACTAGCGGGCTTTCTTCCTACAATGAGCAGTTCTTC
TRBJ2-7,NA,TRBV29-1,NA,CSVEVWDITYEQYF,TGCAGCGTTGAAGTTTGGGACATAACCTACGAGCAGTACTTC
TRBJ1-5,NA,TRBV30,once,CAWSVGVFNQPQHF,TGTGCCTGGAGTGTAGGAGTATTCAATCAGCCCCAGCATTTT
TRBJ1-2,NA,TRBV5-1,few,CASSLNLDIGFYGYTF,TGCGCCAGCAGCTTGAACCTCGACATTGGATTCTATGGCTACACCTTC
TRBJ2-1,TRBD2,TRBV2,NA,CASSEGAGVRNEQFF,TGTGCCAGCAGTGAAGGGGCGGGAGTAAGGAATGAGCAGTTCTTC
TRBJ2-3,TRBD2,TRBV19,NA,CASSSRTSGLSTDTQYF,TGTGCCAGTAGTTCCAGGACTAGCGGTCTTAGCACAGATACGCAGTATTTT
TRBJ2-7,NA,TRBV5-1,many,CASSLGGDLGEQYF,TGCGCCAGCAGCTTGGGTGGGGACCTGGGCGAGCAGTACTTC
TRBJ2-7,TRBD2,TRBV28,NA,CASSLGRVSGGREQYF,TGTGCCAGCAGTTTGGGCAGAGTGTCGGGAGGGCGCGAGCAGTACTTC
TRBJ1-4,NA,TRBV28,once,CASSLWGDREKLFF,TGTGCCAGCAGTTTATGGGGAGACAGGGAAAAACTGTTTTTT
TRBJ1-1,TRBD1,TRBV19,NA,CASSIGRGQVTEAFF,TGTGCCAGTAGTATAGGAAGGGGGCAGGTCACTGAAGCTTTCTTT
TRBJ1-2,TRBD1,TRBV27,NA,CASNPGQGTANYGYTF,TGTGCCAGCAACCCGGGACAGGGAACAGCTAACTATGGCTACACCTTC
TRBJ2-7,NA,TRBV19,NA,CASSITVLVYEQYF,TGTGCCAGTAGTATAACCGTTCTGGTCTACGAGCAGTACTTC
TRBJ2-3,NA,TRBV5-1,once,CASSPIERGFTDTQYF,TGCGCCAGCAGCCCGATCGAACGGGGGTTCACAGATACGCAGTATTTT
TRBJ2-5,TRBD1,TRBV6-1,NA,CASSGTQGAGETQYF,TGTGCCAGCAGTGGAACTCAGGGGGCCGGAGAGACCCAGTACTTC
TRBJ2-1,NA,TRBV10-1,NA,CASILPHKPRDRKEFF,TGCGCCAGCATTCTACCTCATAAGCCTCGTGACCGAAAGGAGTTCTTC
TRBJ2-1,TRBD2,TRBV11-2,NA,CASSLIAGDLSSEQFF,TGTGCCAGCAGTCTAATAGCGGGGGACCTGTCGAGTGAGCAGTTCTTC
TRBJ2-1,TRBD1,TRBV5-4,NA,CASTRQGWLGEQFF,TGTGCCAGCACCAGACAGGGGTGGTTGGGTGAGCAGTTCTTC
TRBJ2-7,NA,TRBV6-5,once,CASSRTRDYEQYF,TGTGCCAGCAGTCGAACCCGGGACTACGAGCAGTACTTC
TRBJ2-3,NA,TRBV5-1,NA,CASSVPAKADTQYF,TGCGCCAGCAGTGTCCCGGCAAAGGCAGATACGCAGTATTTT
TRBJ2-3,NA,TRBV2,NA,CASSSRSIWGDTQYF,TGTGCCAGCAGTTCCCGGTCCATATGGGGGGATACGCAGTATTTT
TRBJ2-2,NA,TRBV9,NA,CASSVLPNTGELFF,TGTGCCAGCAGCGTATTACCGAACACCGGGGAGCTGTTTTTT
TRBJ1-2,TRBD1,TRBV18,NA,CASSIGQDYGYTF,TGTGCCAGCTCCATTGGACAGGACTATGGCTACACCTTC
TRBJ1-2,NA,TRBV7-2,NA,CASSSHGLGYTF,TGTGCCAGCAGCTCACATGGGCTTGGCTACACCTTC
TRBJ1-1,TRBD1,TRBV9,many,CASSPTPTGMNTEAFF,TGTGCCAGCAGCCCGACCCCGACAGGGATGAACACTGAAGCTTTCTTT
TRBJ1-6,NA,TRBV5-4,NA,CASSLIDNPNNSPLHF,TGTGCCAGCAGCTTGATAGATAACCCGAATAATTCACCCCTCCACTTT
TRBJ2-6,NA,TRBV7-9,NA,CASSLLRLSSGANVLTF,TGTGCCAGCAGCTTACTCCGATTGTCGTCTGGGGCCAACGTCCTGACTTTC
TRBJ2-1,NA,TRBV10-3,NA,CAISESAGARYNEQFF,TGTGCCATCAGTGAGTCGGCGGGGGCTCGGTACAATGAGCAGTTCTTC
TRBJ2-7,NA,TRBV5-6,NA,CASSTYRDSPSYEQYF,TGTGCCAGCAGCACCTACCGGGACTCTCCCAGCTACGAGCAGTACTTC
TRBJ1-2,NA,TRBV28,NA,CASSSASGGPNSNYGYTF,TGTGCCAGCAGTTCGGCTTCGGGGGGACCCAATTCTAACTATGGCTACACCTTC
TRBJ2-5,NA,TRBV29-1,NA,CSVGGPTQYF,TGCAGCGTCGGGGGCCCGACCCAGTACTTC